The rows below give T cell receptor beta chains drawn from one sample of a study of shared clonotypes between healthy human individuals. Repertoires were generated with immunoSEQ multiplex PCR, while TCRdb's copy carries only in-frame clones and drops some. In the table there are approximately 470,000 clones, roughly 80% of which are singletons. The specimen was PBMCs. The receptors derive from a woman aged 40-49 years in good health. Some clones in this sample may be carry-over from other donors' samples. CDR3s include the opening cysteine and the closing phenylalanine or tryptophan. D genes are given only for firm matches. Clone sizes are given selectively: once, few, many, or a class where the clone is expanded.

abundance,d_gene,j_gene,v_gene,CDR3aa,CDR3nt
-,-,TRBJ2-7,TRBV6-1,CASRGWWGAYEQYF,TGTGCCAGCAGGGGCTGGTGGGGGGCCTACGAGCAGTACTTC
-,-,TRBJ1-1,TRBV14,CASSRWQGRTEAFF,TGTGCCAGCAGCCGCTGGCAGGGAAGGACTGAAGCTTTCTTT
-,-,TRBJ1-5,TRBV7-3,CASSRPGPTNQPQHF,TGTGCCAGCAGCCGCCCCGGACCGACTAATCAGCCCCAGCATTTT
-,TRBD2,TRBJ2-1,TRBV19,CASSIRAGVEQFF,TGTGCCAGTAGTATTAGGGCGGGAGTTGAGCAGTTCTTC
few,-,TRBJ2-7,TRBV7-9,CASSLAKAVSEQYF,TGTGCCAGCAGCTTAGCGAAAGCGGTCAGCGAGCAGTACTTC
-,TRBD2,TRBJ2-3,TRBV7-9,CASSPPSGRGDTQYF,TGTGCCAGCAGCCCTCCTAGCGGGAGGGGAGATACGCAGTATTTT
-,TRBD1,TRBJ2-3,TRBV5-1,CASSLVPTGGPTDTQYF,TGCGCCAGCAGCCTGGTTCCTACAGGGGGTCCCACAGATACGCAGTATTTT
-,TRBD2,TRBJ2-7,TRBV28,CASNGLAYEQYF,TGTGCCAGCAACGGACTAGCCTACGAGCAGTACTTC
-,-,TRBJ2-3,TRBV30,CAWSYLLTDTQYF,TGTGCCTGGAGTTACCTCCTCACAGATACGCAGTATTTT
-,TRBD1,TRBJ2-7,TRBV6-5,CASSSGTGGTYEQYF,TGTGCCAGCAGCTCCGGGACAGGGGGTACCTACGAGCAGTACTTC
-,-,TRBJ1-1,TRBV15,CATSRDWAPFSNTEAFF,TGTGCCACCAGCAGAGATTGGGCCCCTTTTTCGAACACTGAAGCTTTCTTT
once,TRBD1,TRBJ1-1,TRBV27,CASSPGTGVGEAFF,TGTGCCAGCAGCCCAGGGACAGGGGTTGGGGAAGCTTTCTTT
-,-,TRBJ1-2,TRBV5-7,CASSLEIGSAGVLYYGYTF,TGTGCCAGCAGCTTGGAAATTGGATCGGCTGGGGTATTATACTATGGCTACACCTTC